This TCR beta chain comes out of a study of shared clonotypes between healthy human individuals. Study findings and constraints: Limited genetic and exposure-history diversity came from having few donors. Lower generation probabilities were found for non-shared clonotypes than for those shared by all four donors.

Germline CDR1 and CDR2: SGHRS and YFSETQ. The CDR3 contains 13 residues. V lost 4 bases, J lost 12 bases, and 17 bases lay in between. Sequencing was performed with immunoSEQ multiplex PCR; in TCRdb, only in-frame clones are kept and a portion is missing. The sample comprises about 2.4 million clones, approximately 93% of which are singletons, and more than 0.35% rests with the top ten. About this clone: Its matching antigen is unknown.

The V and J genes are TRBV5-1 and TRBJ2-1; D is perhaps TRBD2 (5 bases). This sequence was found in a man between 18 and 35 years old in good health. Some clones in this sample may be carry-over from other donors' samples. Sequencing input: naive CD4+ T cells from PBMCs. Subset defined: CD45RA+ positively selected. The CDR3 bases are TGCGCCAGCAGCCCGGAGAGGGCTTTCCGGCAGTTCTTC. Protein: CASSPERAFRQFF. Filled out from reference TRBV5-1 and TRBJ2-1, the complete variable domain reads KAGVTQTPRYLIKTRGQQVTLSCSPISGHRSVSWYQQTPGQGLQFLFEYFSETQRNKGNFPGRFSGRQFSNSRSEMNVSTLELGDSALYLCASSPERAFRQFFGPGTRLTVL.